The 27 T cell receptor beta chains listed next were all sequenced from one sample in a study of T cell changes during pregnancy in multiple sclerosis. TCRdb keeps only in-frame clones here, not all; method: immunoSEQ multiplex PCR. The table shows tens of thousands of clones, with 85% to 95% occurring only once. The sequencing here drew on CD4+ T cells from peripheral blood mononuclear cells, taken in the third trimester of pregnancy. These receptors were obtained from a female donor with multiple sclerosis, enrolled in a pregnancy study.

V gene TRBV20-1 combines with J gene TRBJ1-6; D remains ambiguous. Germline CDR1 DFQATT, CDR2 SNEGSKA (reference sequence). This CDR3 has 11 amino acids. Trimming cost V 1 base and J 16 bases, with 11 bases left between them. The CDR3 coding sequence is TGCAGTGCTAGAGGGAGGCTCGAACTCCACTTT. It codes for CSARGRLELHF.

The chain couples TRBV7-2 to TRBJ2-7; TRBD2 agrees at 8 bases. The CDR3 sequence is 15 residues long. Germline trimming cut 1 base from V and 5 bases from J; bases unmatched to any gene: 7. Germline V gives CDR1 SGHTA, CDR2 FQGNSA. The CDR3 loop is CASSLGRGGLNEQYF. The CDR3 DNA reads TGTGCCAGCAGCTTAGGGCGCGGGGGGTTAAACGAGCAGTACTTC.

The CDR3 coding sequence is TGTGCCAGCAGCTTACAGGGACAGGGAGGTGAAAAACTGTTTTTT. Encoded protein: CASSLQGQGGEKLFF. The chain employs TRBV7-2 and TRBJ1-4, with 9 bases matching TRBD1. The V segment lost 2 bases and the J segment 7 bases; nucleotides outside the gene matches: 5. The CDR3 has 15 amino acids. CDR1 and CDR2 from the germline V gene are SGHTA and FQGNSA.

CDR3 residues: CASSRYTQGRQYF. CDR3 nucleotides: TGTGCCAGCAGCCGATATACCCAGGGTAGGCAGTATTTT. The genes are TRBV7-9 and TRBJ2-3, with a weak D call TRBD1 (5 bases). Trimming cost V 5 bases and J 11 bases, with 17 bases left between them. The CDR3 is 13 residues long. Per the germline V gene, CDR1 is SEHNR and CDR2 is FQNEAQ (reference sequence). The full variable domain, in which reference TRBV7-9 and TRBJ2-3 provide the parts outside the CDR3, is DTGVSQNPRHKITKRGQNVTFRCDPISEHNRLYWYRQTLGQGPEFLTYFQNEAQLEKSRLLSDRFSAERPKGSFSTLEIQRTEQGDSAMYLCASSRYTQGRQYFGPGTRLTVL.

The chain links TRBV6-5 to TRBJ1-3, with 10 bases aligning to TRBD1. Germline values: CDR1 MNHEY, CDR2 SVGAGI. This CDR3 has 13 amino acids. The V and J ends lost 7 bases and 8 bases, in that order; junction bases with no gene match: 5. The DNA for the CDR3 is TGTGCCAGCAAGAGACAGGGGGCGGACACCATATATTTT. Translated: CASKRQGADTIYF.

The rearrangement uses TRBV7-2 and TRBJ2-7; D call uncertain. V was shortened by 4 bases and J by 0 bases, with 10 bases between the two germline ends. This CDR3 has 14 amino acids. Germline V gene lookup returns CDR1 SGHTA and CDR2 FQGNSA. The DNA for the CDR3 is TGTGCCAGCAGCTCAAATAGTCCCTCCTACGAGCAGTACTTC. It codes for CASSSNSPSYEQYF.

The chain employs TRBV19 and TRBJ2-1; TRBD1 agrees at 8 bases. The CDR3 has 13 amino acids. Germline CDR1 LNHDA, CDR2 SQIVND (reference sequence). V shed 10 bases and J 4 bases; nucleotides not matched to a gene: 6. The CDR3 sequence is CATQTGAYNEQFF. As DNA, the CDR3 is TGTGCCACCCAGACAGGGGCGTACAATGAGCAGTTCTTC.

This rearrangement joins TRBV4-3 to TRBJ2-7; a possible D gene is TRBD2 (6 bases). This CDR3 has 15 amino acids. Trimming took 0 bases from V and 3 from J, leaving 12 bases between them. Germline assignment: CDR1 LGHNA and CDR2 YSLEER. Here the CDR3 reads CASSQDLGGDYEQYF. The CDR3 DNA sequence: TGCGCCAGCAGCCAAGACCTTGGCGGGGACTACGAGCAGTACTTC.

In this sample, this clone turned up once. V usage is TRBV18 and J usage is TRBJ1-6; 7 bases match TRBD1. V shed 2 bases, J shed 7 bases, and the junction held 5 bases outside the gene matches. The CDR3 is 15 amino acids. Germline CDR1 reads KGHSH; CDR2 reads LQKENI. The CDR3 nucleotides are TGTGCCAGCTCACCATTGGGACAGCTGAATTCACCCCTCCACTTT. It is translated as CASSPLGQLNSPLHF.

The chain links TRBV5-5 to TRBJ2-7, with D tentatively TRBD1 (5 bases). The CDR3 spans 13 residues. CDR1 and CDR2 from the germline V gene are SGHKS and YYEKEE (reference sequence). V lost 5 bases, J lost 3 bases, and 12 bases lay in between. The CDR3 here is CASRQGVGYEQYF. CDR3 bases: TGTGCCAGCAGACAAGGGGTAGGCTACGAGCAGTACTTC.

The V and J genes are TRBV5-4 and TRBJ2-3; TRBD1 matches at 8 bases. Germline loops: CDR1 SGHNT, CDR2 YYREEE (reference sequence). The V gene end was trimmed by 0 bases and the J gene end by 4 bases; junction bases not matched to a gene: 10. The CDR3 extends over 17 amino acids. The CDR3 protein is CASSLAPRGRGSDTQYF. The CDR3 DNA is TGTGCCAGCAGCTTGGCGCCCAGGGGGCGCGGATCAGATACGCAGTATTTT.

V is TRBV6-6 and J is TRBJ2-2; TRBD2 might be the D (7 bases). Between the trimmed V and J ends, which lost 6 bases and 3 bases, there was a span of 14 bases. The germline V gene encodes CDR1 MNHNY and CDR2 SVGAGI (reference sequence). The CDR3 is 15 amino acids. The CDR3 spells CASRWGGADTGELFF. CDR3 sequence (DNA): TGTGCCAGCAGGTGGGGGGGGGCGGACACCGGGGAGCTGTTTTTT.

The chain links TRBV7-6 to TRBJ2-5; 10 bases match TRBD1. CDR1 SGHVS and CDR2 FNYEAQ come from the germline V gene. Trimming at V came to 3 bases and at J to 3 bases, leaving 1 base not matched to a gene. There are 14 residues in the CDR3. The CDR3 sequence is CASSFGTGEETQYF. The CDR3 nucleotides are TGTGCCAGCAGCTTTGGGACAGGGGAAGAGACCCAGTACTTC.

The chain uses TRBV4-3 and TRBJ2-2, with D possibly matching TRBD1 (6 bases). The CDR3 has 17 amino acids. Trimming removed 4 bases at V and 5 bases at J, with 20 bases between. Germline V CDR1 and CDR2: LGHNA, YSLEER. Here the CDR3 reads CASSPQPRDTQTGELFF. CDR3 DNA sequence: TGCGCCAGCAGCCCGCAGCCCCGGGACACACAAACCGGGGAGCTGTTTTTT.

V is TRBV7-2 and J is TRBJ1-5; 8 positions match TRBD1. The germline V gene has CDR1 SGHTA and CDR2 FQGNSA. The junction had 9 bases not matched to a gene; V was cut back by 4 bases and J by 7 bases. The CDR3 is 15 residues long. The CDR3 bases are TGTGCCAGCAGCTGGCGGACAGGGAACTTACAGCCCCAGCATTTT. Its protein product is CASSWRTGNLQPQHF. Complete variable domain (other parts from reference TRBV7-2 and TRBJ1-5): GAGVSQSPSNKVTEKGKDVELRCDPISGHTALYWYRQSLGQGLEFLIYFQGNSAPDKSGLPSDRFSAERTGGSVSTLTIQRTQQEDSAVYLCASSWRTGNLQPQHFGDGTRLSIL.

The chain joins TRBV7-3 to TRBJ2-1; 9 bases match TRBD1. V lost 3 bases and J lost 4; bases outside the gene matches: 4. The CDR3 loop spans 15 amino acids. Germline CDR1 reads SGHTA; CDR2 reads FQGTGA. CDR3: CASSFTGQGYNEQFF. CDR3 DNA sequence: TGTGCCAGCAGCTTTACCGGACAGGGGTACAATGAGCAGTTCTTC.

This sequence joins TRBV5-6 and TRBJ1-2; D is unresolved. Germline assignment: CDR1 SGHDT and CDR2 YYEEEE. This CDR3 contains 12 residues. Trimming left V 5 bases short and J 8 bases short, with 13 bases between. DNA for the CDR3: TGTGCCAGCAGTCTGCGAGGGAGAGGCTACACCTTC. Translation: CASSLRGRGYTF. The full variable domain, in which reference TRBV5-6 and TRBJ1-2 provide the parts outside the CDR3, is DAGVTQSPTHLIKTRGQQVTLRCSPKSGHDTVSWYQQALGQGPQFIFQYYEEEERQRGNFPDRFSGHQFPNYSSELNVNALLLGDSALYLCASSLRGRGYTFGSGTRLTVV.

The chain joins TRBV7-2 to TRBJ1-6, with D possibly TRBD1 on 6 matching bases. V was clipped by 8 bases and J by 6 bases, with 11 bases between them. Germline V gives CDR1 SGHTA, CDR2 FQGNSA. The CDR3 extends over 13 amino acids. CDR3 residues: CASLQGRNSPLHF. CDR3 DNA: TGTGCCAGCTTACAGGGTCGTAATTCACCCCTCCACTTT.

The V and J genes are TRBV7-2 and TRBJ2-5; TRBD2 matches 9 bases. This CDR3 spans 14 amino acids. Germline V lookup: CDR1 SGHTA, CDR2 FQGNSA. V shed 5 bases, J shed 2 bases, and the junction held 3 bases outside the gene matches. DNA for the CDR3: TGTGCCAGCAGCACTAGCGGGTCTCAAGAGACCCAGTACTTC. This encodes CASSTSGSQETQYF.

The chain links TRBV18 to TRBJ2-5; TRBD1 matches at 8 bases. The CDR3 totals 16 residues. Germline values: CDR1 KGHSH, CDR2 LQKENI. With 1 base clipped from V and 1 base from J, the junction kept 5 bases outside the gene matches. CDR3 nucleotide sequence: TGTGCCAGCTCACCACTTACAGGGGGGTTCCAAGAGACCCAGTACTTC. It specifies CASSPLTGGFQETQYF.

This rearrangement joins TRBV18 to TRBJ1-1; TRBD1 matches at 8 bases. Trimming took 6 bases from V and 1 from J; bases not matched to a gene: 4. The CDR3 sequence is 14 residues long. The germline V gene encodes CDR1 KGHSH and CDR2 LQKENI. The CDR3 is CASSRGQGNTEAFF. The CDR3 DNA follows: TGTGCCAGCTCCCGCGGACAGGGGAACACTGAAGCTTTCTTT.

The J gene is TRBJ2-3, the V gene TRBV7-2; maybe TRBD1 (5 bases). Deletions cut 2 bases from V and 3 bases from J, with 9 bases between. This CDR3 has 14 amino acids. Germline values: CDR1 SGHTA, CDR2 FQGNSA. The CDR3 region is CASSLSRDTDTQYF. CDR3 coding DNA: TGTGCCAGCAGCTTAAGCAGGGATACAGATACGCAGTATTTT.

The CDR3 is CASSQQRNTEAFF. CDR3 nucleotide sequence: TGTGCCAGCAGTCAACAGCGGAACACTGAAGCTTTCTTT. The chain links TRBV14 to TRBJ1-1; D is ambiguous. This CDR3 region has 13 residues. Germline V CDR1 and CDR2: SGHDN, FVKESK. The V gene lost 6 bases and the J gene lost 1 base, with 9 bases spanning the gap.

This clone was detected only once. The chain combines TRBV30 with TRBJ2-7; TRBD2 is a possible D gene (7 bases). The CDR3 is 14 residues long. Germline V gene data show CDR1 as GTSNPN and CDR2 as SVGIG (reference sequence). The V and J ends lost 0 bases and 3 bases respectively, with 12 bases between them. DNA for the CDR3: TGTGCCTGGAGTGTACAGGGAGGGCGCTACGAGCAGTACTTC. Protein: CAWSVQGGRYEQYF.

The V and J genes are TRBV19 and TRBJ2-7; possibly TRBD2 for D (5 bases). The CDR3 extends over 15 amino acids. Trimming removed 4 bases at V and 5 bases at J, with 18 bases between. CDR1 and CDR2 from the germline V gene are LNHDA and SQIVND (reference sequence). The CDR3 bases are TGTGCCAGTAGTACCTCAGGACTGCCCGAAAACGAGCAGTACTTC. Translation gives CASSTSGLPENEQYF.

CDR3 nucleotides: TGCAGCGTTCTAGGGGACACGAACACCGGGGAGCTGTTTTTT. Amino acid sequence: CSVLGDTNTGELFF. V usage is TRBV29-1 and J usage is TRBJ2-2; D possibly corresponds to TRBD1 (6 bases). This CDR3 has 14 residues. Germline CDR1 and CDR2: SQVTM and ANQGSEA. The ends were cut back, 5 bases at V and 0 bases at J, with 10 bases in the middle.

The chain links TRBV18 to TRBJ1-5, with 7 bases matching TRBD1. Germline CDR1 KGHSH, CDR2 LQKENI. With V trimmed by 5 bases and J by 2 bases, 3 bases remained unmatched. The CDR3 is 14 amino acids. The CDR3 region is CASSFTGGNQPQHF. CDR3 in DNA: TGTGCCAGCTCATTTACAGGGGGCAATCAGCCCCAGCATTTT.